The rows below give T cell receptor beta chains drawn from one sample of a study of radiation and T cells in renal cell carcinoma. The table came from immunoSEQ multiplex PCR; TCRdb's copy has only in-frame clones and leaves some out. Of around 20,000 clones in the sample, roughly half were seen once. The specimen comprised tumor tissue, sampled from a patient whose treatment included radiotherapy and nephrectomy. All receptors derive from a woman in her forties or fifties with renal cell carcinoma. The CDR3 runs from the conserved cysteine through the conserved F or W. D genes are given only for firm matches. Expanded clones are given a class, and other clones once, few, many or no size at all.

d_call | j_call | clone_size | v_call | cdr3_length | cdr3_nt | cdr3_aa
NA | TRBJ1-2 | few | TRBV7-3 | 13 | TGTGCCAGCAGCCAAACACCTAACTATGGCTACACCTTC | CASSQTPNYGYTF
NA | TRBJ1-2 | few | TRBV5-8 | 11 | TGTGCCAGCAGCCCGGGACGTTCGGTGTCCTTC | CASSPGRSVSF
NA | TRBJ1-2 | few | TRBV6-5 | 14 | TGTGCCAGCAGAACCGGGGGTCGGATGAGGGGCTACACCTTC | CASRTGGRMRGYTF
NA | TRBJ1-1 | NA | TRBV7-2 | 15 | TGTGCCAGCAGCTTAATGGAAGAAGGGTACACTGAAGCTTTCTTT | CASSLMEEGYTEAFF
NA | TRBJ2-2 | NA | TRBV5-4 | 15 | TGTGCCAGCAGCTGGGATAATAGATACACCGGGGAGCTGTTTTTT | CASSWDNRYTGELFF
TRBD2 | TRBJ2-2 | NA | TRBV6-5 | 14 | TGTGCCAGCAGTCCCGCGGGGGGGCCTACGGAGCTGTTTTTT | CASSPAGGPTELFF
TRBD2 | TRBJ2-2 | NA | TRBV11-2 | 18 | TGTGCCAGCAGCTCGTTCGGGGGGACTAGAGCTGTATCGGGGGAGCTGTTTTTT | CASSSFGGTRAVSGELFF
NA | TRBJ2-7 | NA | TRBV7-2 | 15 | TGTGCCAGCAGCTACCAGACAGGATTGACCTACGAGCAGTACTTC | CASSYQTGLTYEQYF
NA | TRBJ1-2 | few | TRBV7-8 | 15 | TGTGCCAGCAGCTTACTAGTTTCGGAGGCGGGTGGCTACACCTTC | CASSLLVSEAGGYTF
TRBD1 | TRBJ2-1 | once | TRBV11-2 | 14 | TGTGCCAGCAGCTCGAGACAGGGTTACAATGAGCAGTTCTTC | CASSSRQGYNEQFF
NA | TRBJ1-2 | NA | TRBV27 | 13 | TGTGCCAGTCGGGGGCGAACTAACTATGGCTACACCTTC | CASRGRTNYGYTF
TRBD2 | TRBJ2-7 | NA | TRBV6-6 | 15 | TGTGCCAGCAGTTCCGCGGGGGGGCACGCCTACGAGCAGTACTTC | CASSSAGGHAYEQYF
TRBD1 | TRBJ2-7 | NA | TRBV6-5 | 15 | TGTGCCAGCAGTGCAACCGGGACAGGGGCCTACGAGCAGTACTTC | CASSATGTGAYEQYF
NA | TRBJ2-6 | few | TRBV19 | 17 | TGTGCCAGTAGTATCAAAGGGTTCAGCTCTGGGGCCAACGTCCTGACTTTC | CASSIKGFSSGANVLTF
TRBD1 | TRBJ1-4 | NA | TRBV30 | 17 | TGTGCCTGGAGTGGGACAGGGTACTCAGCAACTAATGAAAAACTGTTTTTT | CAWSGTGYSATNEKLFF
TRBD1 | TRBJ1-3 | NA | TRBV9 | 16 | TGTGCCAGCAGCTTTTGGACAGGGGGTGCCCTAATCTCCATATATTTT | CASSFWTGGALISIYF
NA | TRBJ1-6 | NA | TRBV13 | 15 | TGTGCCAGCAGCTTCCGTGACGGGACGAGGTCACCCCTCCACTTT | CASSFRDGTRSPLHF
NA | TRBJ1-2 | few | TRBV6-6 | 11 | TGTGCCAGCGTGAGTAACTATGGCTACACCTTC | CASVSNYGYTF
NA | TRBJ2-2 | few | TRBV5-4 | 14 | TGTGCCAGCAGCTTGGTAGTTAACACCGGGGAGCTGTTTTTT | CASSLVVNTGELFF
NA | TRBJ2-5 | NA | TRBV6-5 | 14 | TGTGCCAGCAGGATTACAGGAGTTCAAGAGACCCAGTACTTC | CASRITGVQETQYF
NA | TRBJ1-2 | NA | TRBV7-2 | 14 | TGTGCCAGCAGCTTAGGGACAGAGAACTATGGCTACACCTTC | CASSLGTENYGYTF
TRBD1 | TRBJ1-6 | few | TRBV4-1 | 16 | TGCGCCAGCAGCCATACAGGGGACTCCTATAATTCACCCCTCCACTTT | CASSHTGDSYNSPLHF
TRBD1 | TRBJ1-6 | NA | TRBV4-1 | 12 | TGCGCCAGCAGTTACAGGGGTAGACCCCTCCACTTT | CASSYRGRPLHF
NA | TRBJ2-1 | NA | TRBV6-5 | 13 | TGTGCCAGCAGTTACGACACATACAATGAGCAGTTCTTC | CASSYDTYNEQFF
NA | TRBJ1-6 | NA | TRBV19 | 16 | TGTGCCAGTAAGGGGAGGTACGGGGGAAATAGTTCACCCCTCCACTTT | CASKGRYGGNSSPLHF
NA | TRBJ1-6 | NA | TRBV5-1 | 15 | TGCGCCAGCAGCTTGGCCGGAGGGGGGCGTTCACCCCTCCACTTT | CASSLAGGGRSPLHF
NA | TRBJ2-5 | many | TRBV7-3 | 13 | TGTGCCAGCAGCTTAACGCCACAAGAGACCCAGTACTTC | CASSLTPQETQYF